This T cell receptor beta chain was profiled in a study of tumor T cells in aggressive B-cell lymphoma (dated by TCRdb to the late 2010s). With regard to this clone: Its antigen is still unknown. No quality values exist for individual bases; no much larger clone is one base distant.

The protocol used for the library was the immunoSEQ multiplex PCR assay. TCRdb provides this immuneACCESS table in a form limited to in-frame rearrangements. Some clones are lacking; in checked studies, under half of them reflect an unresolved V gene, and why the rest are absent is not known. Across this sample there are around 6,300 clones, with roughly 88% seen only once. The ten most abundant clones make up 3% to 4% of the sample. This receptor was obtained from an adult with diffuse large B cell lymphoma. Some clones in this sample may be carry-over from other donors' samples. The sequenced material came from tumor tissue.

Here the CDR3 is given as CASSLGNTIYF. The DNA sequence is TGTGCCAGCAGCCTTGGAAACACCATATATTTT. The chain was built from TRBV25-1 and TRBJ1-3, with the D gene too uncertain to name. Counted from cysteine to phenylalanine, this CDR3 has 11 amino acids. Just the 33-base CDR3 DNA is kept, in frame starting at base 1. From the germline V gene, CDR1 is MGHDK and CDR2 is SYGVNS. The V and J ends are trimmed by 6 bases and 3 bases, leaving 3 bases between them.